This TCR beta chain was sequenced in a study of blood T cell repertoires in COVID-19. As for the study in general: Donors in the United States, Italy and Spain gave samples during acute or convalescent COVID-19. PBMCs, B-cell-depleted T cells, or T cells were the source of the cDNA or gDNA that made up the material.

With 1 base clipped from V and 1 base from J, the junction kept 7 bases outside the gene matches. Germline assignment: CDR1 SGHVS and CDR2 FQNEAQ. The CDR3 is made up of 18 amino acids. In the original workflow: Nucleated cell number was recorded as an estimate derived from reference gene primer amplification. Here immunoSEQ multiplex PCR was the method, and the copy in TCRdb shows in-frame clones only, minus some. For V, J and clone size, that table is used; D and trimming come from the DNA. The data hold 85,000 to 95,000 clones, with about 80% observed a single time. The receptor's source is a man aged 65 to 79 with acute or convalescent COVID-19. The chain couples TRBV7-8 to TRBJ1-3; TRBD1 aligns across 10 bases. Material: peripheral blood. Here the CDR3 DNA reads TGTGCCAGCAGCTTAGGGACAGGGGGAGTTGATTCTGGAAACACCATATATTTT. This encodes CASSLGTGGVDSGNTIYF.